Listed below are T cell receptor beta chains from one sample, sequenced in a study of shared clonotypes between healthy human individuals. The data were produced by immunoSEQ multiplex PCR, yet TCRdb's version contains in-frame clones alone and is incomplete. The profile shows some 2,000,000 clones, approximately 96% of them singletons. Source material: naive CD4+ T cells sorted from blood. Every receptor here comes from a man aged 18-30 years in good health. Each CDR3 is given with its conserved first and last residue. The D gene is left open where the match is weak. Size values are once, few and many counts, or a class for expanded clones, and some rows have none.

.	TRBJ1-5	.	TRBV2	CASSEAVHSNQPQHF	TGTGCCAGCAGTGAGGCAGTACATAGCAATCAGCCCCAGCATTTT
TRBD1	TRBJ1-2	.	TRBV2	CASSEGQLTTQNYGYTF	TGTGCCAGCAGTGAGGGACAGCTGACAACACAGAACTATGGCTACACCTTC
TRBD1	TRBJ1-3	.	TRBV6-1	CASSDPRGQGNTGNTIYF	TGTGCCAGCAGTGACCCAAGGGGACAGGGGAATACTGGAAACACCATATATTTT
TRBD1	TRBJ2-4	.	TRBV27	CASSNRGEIAKNIQYF	TGTGCCAGCAGTAACAGGGGGGAGATTGCCAAAAACATTCAGTACTTC
.	TRBJ1-1	.	TRBV5-4	CASSLEVNTEAFF	TGTGCCAGCAGCTTGGAAGTGAACACTGAAGCTTTCTTT
.	TRBJ1-3	.	TRBV4-1	CASSQLSAENTIYF	TGCGCCAGCAGCCAGCTATCCGCGGAAAACACCATATATTTT
TRBD1	TRBJ1-1	.	TRBV5-4	CASSFQDRNPTEAFF	TGTGCCAGCAGCTTCCAGGACAGGAACCCCACTGAAGCTTTCTTT
TRBD1	TRBJ1-6	.	TRBV5-4	CASSLVATGTGNSPLHF	TGTGCCAGCAGCTTGGTGGCGACCGGGACAGGAAATTCACCCCTCCACTTT
TRBD2	TRBJ2-2	.	TRBV5-5	CASSVLAANTGELFF	TGTGCCAGCAGCGTACTAGCGGCCAACACCGGGGAGCTGTTTTTT
.	TRBJ1-3	.	TRBV30	CAWSVPGKGNTIYF	TGTGCCTGGAGTGTACCCGGGAAAGGAAACACCATATATTTT
TRBD1	TRBJ2-7	once	TRBV11-2	CASSQQTGLEQYF	TGTGCCAGCAGCCAACAGACAGGGCTCGAGCAGTACTTC
TRBD1	TRBJ1-3	once	TRBV28	CASSGTGAGNTIYF	TGTGCCAGCAGCGGGACAGGGGCTGGAAACACCATATATTTT
.	TRBJ2-5	.	TRBV4-1	CASSQAAGPHQETQYF	TGCGCCAGCAGCCAAGCCGCGGGACCTCACCAAGAGACCCAGTACTTC
TRBD1	TRBJ2-1	.	TRBV11-1	CASSLGGTGYHEQFF	TGTGCCAGCAGCTTAGGCGGGACAGGGTACCATGAGCAGTTCTTC
.	TRBJ1-5	.	TRBV30	CAWADYSNQPQHF	TGTGCCTGGGCGGATTATAGCAATCAGCCCCAGCATTTT
TRBD1	TRBJ1-2	.	TRBV9	CASSPGDRGAFGYTF	TGTGCCAGCAGCCCCGGGGACAGGGGCGCTTTTGGCTACACCTTC
TRBD1	TRBJ1-6	.	TRBV5-8	CASSWDRVDSPLHF	TGTGCCAGCAGCTGGGACAGGGTTGATTCACCCCTCCACTTT
.	TRBJ1-3	.	TRBV19	CASSTGTVNSGNTIYF	TGTGCCAGTAGCACAGGGACGGTTAACTCTGGAAACACCATATATTTT
.	TRBJ2-7	.	TRBV9	CASSPTPISYEQYF	TGTGCCAGCAGCCCCACCCCGATCTCCTACGAGCAGTACTTC
.	TRBJ2-7	.	TRBV21-1	CASSQNQGLVVGEQYF	TGTGCCAGCAGCCAAAACCAGGGACTCGTCGTAGGGGAGCAGTACTTC
TRBD1	TRBJ1-1	.	TRBV6-6	CASSYRTTGSNTEAFF	TGTGCCAGCAGTTACCGAACGACAGGGTCGAACACTGAAGCTTTCTTT
.	TRBJ1-1	.	TRBV6-1	CASSEALWGGGTEAFF	TGTGCCAGCAGTGAAGCCTTATGGGGCGGCGGCACTGAAGCTTTCTTT
.	TRBJ2-7	.	TRBV1	CTSSQGWRRSSYEQYF	TGCACCAGCAGCCAAGGCTGGCGGAGGAGCTCCTACGAGCAGTACTTC
.	TRBJ1-3	.	TRBV2	CASSEAGVAGNTIYF	TGTGCCAGCAGTGAAGCGGGGGTGGCTGGAAACACCATATATTTT
.	TRBJ1-5	.	TRBV18	CASSPPSGGRNQPQHF	TGTGCCAGCTCACCACCTTCTGGGGGCCGCAATCAGCCCCAGCATTTT
.	TRBJ2-1	.	TRBV18	CASSVGVGLGTKFF	.
.	TRBJ1-1	.	TRBV28	CASSLKAGLTEAFF	TGTGCCAGCAGTTTGAAAGCGGGGTTAACTGAAGCTTTCTTT
.	TRBJ2-1	once	TRBV5-4	CASSFRYNEQFF	TGTGCCAGCAGCTTTCGCTACAATGAGCAGTTCTTC
.	TRBJ1-1	.	TRBV5-1	CASSFDNTEAFF	TGCGCCAGCAGCTTCGACAACACTGAAGCTTTCTTT
TRBD1	TRBJ2-1	.	TRBV2	CASSAGQDPNEQFF	TGTGCCAGCAGTGCTGGACAGGATCCCAATGAGCAGTTCTTC
.	TRBJ2-5	.	TRBV20-1	CSAPSGAQYF	TGCAGTGCTCCGTCGGGGGCCCAGTACTTC
.	TRBJ1-6	.	TRBV5-4	CATLQGTGNSPLHF	TGTGCCACCTTACAGGGAACAGGGAATTCACCCCTCCACTTT
TRBD1	TRBJ2-1	.	TRBV11-3	CASSLERVQGDNEQFF	TGTGCCAGCAGCTTAGAAAGAGTTCAGGGGGACAATGAGCAGTTCTTC
.	TRBJ1-5	.	TRBV6-5	CATRLGDSNQPQHF	TGTGCCACCCGGTTGGGTGATAGCAATCAGCCCCAGCATTTT
.	TRBJ2-5	.	TRBV4-1	CASSHPRGETQYF	TGCGCCAGCAGCCATCCTAGGGGGGAGACCCAGTACTTC